The TCR beta chain under discussion was sequenced for a study of shared clonotypes between healthy human individuals. The deep-level immunoSEQ assay was used. The method was immunoSEQ multiplex PCR; TCRdb's version includes in-frame clones alone and lacks a portion of them. The data hold under 2,500,000 clones, with around 95% observed a single time. Trimming took 7 bases from V and 2 from J, leaving 23 bases between them. Germline lookup yields CDR1 GTSNPN and CDR2 SVGIG (reference sequence). This CDR3 comprises 16 residues. The J gene is TRBJ1-2, the V gene TRBV30; D may be TRBD1 (6 bases). This sequence originates from a man in his late teens or twenties in good health. Sequencing was performed on naive CD4+ T cells sorted from blood. Subset specified: CD45RA+ positively selected. Here the CDR3 reads CASTGRARGGNYGYTF. The CDR3 DNA reads as TGTGCCTCGACGGGGCGGGCCAGGGGAGGCAACTATGGCTACACCTTC.